Shown below are 18 T cell receptor beta chains from a single sample sequenced in a study of shared clonotypes between healthy human individuals. Profiled with immunoSEQ multiplex PCR; TCRdb holds only in-frame clones, not every one. The sample records just over 2,000,000 clones, about 95% being singletons. Naive CD8 cells were CD45RO-negative, positively selected for CCR7, excluding terminally differentiated effector memory CD45RA+ cells. The sequenced sample consisted of naive CD8+ T cells sorted from blood. All receptors derive from a man aged 18 to 30 in good health.

V and J are TRBV27 and TRBJ2-5; 8 bases fit TRBD2. The germline V gene has CDR1 MNHEY and CDR2 SMNVEV (reference sequence). The V and J ends lost 1 base and 1 base, in that order; junction bases with no gene match: 5. The CDR3 totals 16 residues. In nucleotides, the CDR3 is TGTGCCAGCAGTTTATTAGGCGGGGGGAGCCAAGAGACCCAGTACTTC. It yields the protein CASSLLGGGSQETQYF.

The rearrangement links TRBV29-1 to TRBJ2-2, with 7 bases lining up with TRBD1. CDR1 SQVTM and CDR2 ANQGSEA come from the germline V gene. V trimming: 3 bases; J trimming: 1 base; junction bases outside the gene matches: 2. This CDR3 is 14 amino acids long. As DNA, the CDR3 is TGCAGCGTTGATGGGACAGAGAACACCGGGGAGCTGTTTTTT. As protein: CSVDGTENTGELFF.

The chain joins TRBV15 to TRBJ2-1; 13 bases are a match to TRBD2. V trimming: 2 bases; J trimming: 5 bases; junction bases outside the gene matches: 6. CDR1 is LNHNV, CDR2 YYDKDF, per germline (reference sequence). The CDR3 runs to 17 residues. CDR3 protein: CATSRTSGGVKDNEQFF. In DNA, the CDR3 is TGTGCCACCAGCAGAACTAGCGGGGGGGTCAAAGACAATGAGCAGTTCTTC.

The rearrangement links TRBV10-3 to TRBJ2-7; 10 bases fit TRBD1. With V trimmed by 6 bases and J by 6 bases, 14 bases remained unmatched. CDR1 is ENHRY, CDR2 SYGVKD, per germline. The CDR3 contains 16 residues. In DNA, the CDR3 is TGTGCCATCAGGGGGACAGGGGACACACCACGACCCGAGCAGTACTTC. It specifies CAIRGTGDTPRPEQYF.

As regards this clone: The same CDR3 can be traced to other DNA sequences in this sample. This sequence joins TRBV19 and TRBJ2-7; 11 bases line up with TRBD1. Germline CDR1 LNHDA, CDR2 SQIVND (reference sequence). V trimming: 3 bases; J trimming: 3 bases; junction bases outside the gene matches: 1. There are 14 residues in the CDR3. CDR3 bases: TGTGCCAGTAGTATGGGGACAGGGGGCTACGAGCAGTACTTC. Its protein is CASSMGTGGYEQYF.

This chain uses TRBV4-1 with TRBJ2-7; maybe TRBD2 (5 bases). The CDR3 runs 16 residues. Germline CDR1 reads MGHRA; CDR2 reads YSYEKL. V lost 4 bases and J 4 bases, leaving 20 bases between the germline ends. The CDR3 here is CASSLSVGVTIYEQYF. DNA of the CDR3: TGCGCCAGCAGCCTATCGGTCGGTGTGACTATATACGAGCAGTACTTC.

Notes on this clone: Other DNA sequences from this sample encode an identical CDR3 as well. The chain combines TRBV27 with TRBJ1-2; D unclear. Germline V lookup: CDR1 MNHEY, CDR2 SMNVEV (reference sequence). The ends were cut back, 3 bases at V and 0 bases at J, with 8 bases in the middle. This CDR3 contains 14 residues. The CDR3 sequence: CASSFSGSNYGYTF. CDR3 coding DNA: TGTGCCAGCAGTTTTTCGGGTTCTAACTATGGCTACACCTTC.

This chain uses TRBV13 with TRBJ2-5; D remains ambiguous. Looked up from germline, CDR1 is PRHDT and CDR2 is FYEKMQ (reference sequence). The V end lost 4 bases, the J end lost 5 bases, and 11 bases lay between the germline ends. This CDR3 comprises 13 residues. The CDR3 DNA follows: TGTGCCAGCAGCTCAAACCCTAGGGAGACCCAGTACTTC. Translating gives CASSSNPRETQYF.

The chain uses TRBV15 and TRBJ1-6, with D unresolved. The CDR3 contains 15 residues. Trimming removed 5 bases at V and 4 bases at J, with 12 bases between. Germline CDR1 LNHNV, CDR2 YYDKDF (reference sequence). CDR3 loop: CATSHSGEYNSPLHF. The CDR3, as DNA: TGTGCCACCAGCCACTCAGGAGAATATAATTCACCCCTCCACTTT.

CDR3 amino acids: CASSRTDRGGYEQYF. In DNA form, the CDR3 reads TGTGCCAGCAGCCGGACGGACAGGGGGGGCTACGAGCAGTACTTC. The genes are TRBV5-4 and TRBJ2-7; the match to TRBD1 covers 10 bases. Germline CDR1 is SGHNT and CDR2 is YYREEE (reference sequence). The CDR3 consists of 15 residues. The V gene end was trimmed by 4 bases and the J gene end by 3 bases; junction bases not matched to a gene: 7.

In this sample, this clone turned up a few times. This chain uses TRBV19 with TRBJ2-7; 8 bases fit TRBD2. Germline V CDR1 and CDR2: LNHDA, SQIVND (reference sequence). The CDR3 has 15 residues. V was clipped by 3 bases and J by 3 bases; unmatched bases: 7. In DNA form, the CDR3 reads TGTGCCAGTAGTATTGCAGCGGGGGCCCTCTACGAGCAGTACTTC. Protein product: CASSIAAGALYEQYF.

The chain is built from TRBV7-2 and TRBJ2-7; TRBD1 is a possible D gene (5 bases). The CDR3 length is 15 residues. Germline assignment: CDR1 SGHTA and CDR2 FQGNSA. V shed 0 bases and J shed 3 bases, with 12 bases lying between them. In nucleotides, the CDR3 is TGTGCCAGCAGCTTAGCGCAGGGCTATATCTACGAGCAGTACTTC. Translating gives CASSLAQGYIYEQYF.

The gene calls are TRBV2 and TRBJ2-5; 9 nucleotides agree with TRBD2. The CDR3 runs 14 residues. Germline-derived CDR1 and CDR2 are SNHLY and FYNNEI. With V trimmed by 2 bases and J by 5 bases, 3 bases remained unmatched. CDR3 sequence: CASSEWTSEETQYF. The CDR3 DNA reads TGTGCCAGCAGTGAATGGACTAGCGAGGAGACCCAGTACTTC.

This chain uses TRBV7-9 with TRBJ1-2, with 9 bases identical to TRBD1. The V gene end was trimmed by 4 bases and the J gene end by 8 bases; junction bases not matched to a gene: 14. This CDR3 contains 16 residues. The germline V gene has CDR1 SEHNR and CDR2 FQNEAQ (reference sequence). CDR3 sequence: CASSSLRDREMGGYTF. In DNA form, the CDR3 reads TGTGCCAGCAGCTCACTCCGGGACAGGGAGATGGGCGGCTACACCTTC.

The chain couples TRBV5-4 to TRBJ2-7, with 13 bases matching TRBD2. Germline V gene sequence: CDR1 SGHNT, CDR2 YYREEE (reference sequence). The CDR3 spans 17 residues. J was trimmed by 1 base and V by 5 bases; bases with no gene match: 9. The CDR3 nucleotides read TGTGCCAGCAGGTCCGGGGGACTAGCGGGAACATCCTACGAGCAGTACTTC. Its translation: CASRSGGLAGTSYEQYF.

On this clone: Other DNA sequences in this sample translate to the same CDR3. This chain links TRBV5-1 with TRBJ2-1, with 8 bases lining up with TRBD2. The CDR3 has 15 residues. Germline V gene data show CDR1 as SGHRS and CDR2 as YFSETQ. V lost 0 bases, J lost 6 bases, and 5 bases stayed unmatched. CDR3 residues: CASSLELAGPNEQFF. The CDR3 region has the DNA TGCGCCAGCAGCTTGGAGTTAGCGGGGCCCAATGAGCAGTTCTTC.

For the CDR3, the DNA is TGCAGCGTTGAGAGGGGAGAGACCCAGTACTTC. Encoded protein: CSVERGETQYF. The V call is TRBV29-1, the J call TRBJ2-5; D may correspond to TRBD1 or TRBD2 (5 bases each). Trimming took 3 bases from V and 4 from J, leaving 6 bases between them. The CDR3 extends over 11 amino acids. Germline CDR1 reads SQVTM; CDR2 reads ANQGSEA.

The J gene is TRBJ2-7, the V gene TRBV6-5, with 7 bases fitting TRBD1. Unmatched junction bases numbered 5, after V lost 4 bases and J lost 2 bases. The V gene's germline CDR1 is MNHEY and CDR2 SVGAGI. This CDR3 region has 14 residues. DNA of the CDR3: TGTGCCAGCAGTTCACAGGGGTTTCCCTACGAGCAGTACTTC. It is translated as CASSSQGFPYEQYF.